This T cell receptor beta chain was identified during a study of cytomegalovirus exposure and HLA in healthy donors. Findings and caveats of the study: In an earlier analysis, in roughly 580 donors, most V segments appeared productive either ~87% or ~30% of the time. For TCR beta chains, V- and J-gene trimming was later linked to a missense DCLRE1C variant.

This CDR3 spans 17 amino acids. The germline gives CDR1 LNHNV, CDR2 YYDKDF (reference sequence). Trimming shortened V by 1 base and J by 5 bases, and 17 bases separated the two germline ends. The PCR contained 60 Vbeta and 13 Jbeta primers. TCRdb's copy holds only in-frame clones and misses some; the assay was immunoSEQ multiplex PCR. Of 95,000 to 150,000 clones detected, around 80% appear once; the ten largest clones hold less than 0.25%. Comments on this clone: Its specificity is unknown.

Sequencing input: PBMCs. The origin of this receptor is a man aged 45-65 years in good health and CMV-seronegative. The genes are TRBV15 and TRBJ2-2; D is possibly TRBD2 (7 bases). The CDR3: CATSRGGGGFRTGELFF. DNA of the CDR3: TGTGCCACCAGCAGAGGAGGGGGGGGCTTTCGAACCGGGGAGCTGTTTTTT. The full variable domain, rest sourced from reference TRBV15 and TRBJ2-2, is DAMVIQNPRYQVTQFGKPVTLSCSQTLNHNVMYWYQQKSSQAPKLLFHYYDKDFNNEADTPDNFQSRRPNTSFCFLDIRSPGLGDTAMYLCATSRGGGGFRTGELFFGEGSRLTVL.